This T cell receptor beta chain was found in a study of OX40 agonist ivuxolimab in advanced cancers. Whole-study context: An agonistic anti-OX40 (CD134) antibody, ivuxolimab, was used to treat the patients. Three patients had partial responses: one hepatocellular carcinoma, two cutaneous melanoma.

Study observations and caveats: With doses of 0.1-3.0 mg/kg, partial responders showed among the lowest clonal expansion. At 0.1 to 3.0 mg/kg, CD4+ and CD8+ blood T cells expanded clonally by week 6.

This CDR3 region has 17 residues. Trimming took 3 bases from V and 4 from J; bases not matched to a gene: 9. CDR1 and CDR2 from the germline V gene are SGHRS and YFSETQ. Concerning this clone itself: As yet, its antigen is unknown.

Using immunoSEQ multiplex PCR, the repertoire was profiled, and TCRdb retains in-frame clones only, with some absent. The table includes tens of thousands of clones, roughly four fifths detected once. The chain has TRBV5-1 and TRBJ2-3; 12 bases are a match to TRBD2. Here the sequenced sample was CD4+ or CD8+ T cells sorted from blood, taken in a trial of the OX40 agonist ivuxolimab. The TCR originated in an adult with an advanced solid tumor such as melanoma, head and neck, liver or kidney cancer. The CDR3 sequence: CASSSRKTSGSADTQYF. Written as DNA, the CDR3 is TGCGCCAGCAGCTCGCGTAAGACTAGCGGGAGTGCAGATACGCAGTATTTT. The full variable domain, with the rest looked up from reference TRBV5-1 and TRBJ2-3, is KAGVTQTPRYLIKTRGQQVTLSCSPISGHRSVSWYQQTPGQGLQFLFEYFSETQRNKGNFPGRFSGRQFSNSRSEMNVSTLELGDSALYLCASSSRKTSGSADTQYFGPGTRLTVL.